The 20 T cell receptor beta chains listed next were all sequenced from one sample in a study of blood T cell repertoires in COVID-19. Profiling relied on immunoSEQ multiplex PCR, and the TCRdb table lists in-frame clones only, not all of them. The data show around 300,000 clones, around 90% seen once. Sequenced sample: PBMCs or T cells enriched from blood (not recorded which). The receptors were sampled from a woman between 50 and 59 years old who had recovered from COVID-19.

V and J are TRBV19 and TRBJ2-1; the D is unclear. The V end lost 5 bases, the J end lost 6 bases, and 11 bases lay between the germline ends. Per the germline V gene, CDR1 is LNHDA and CDR2 is SQIVND (reference sequence). The length of the CDR3 is 13 residues. The CDR3 loop reads CASSRYSVNEQFF. The CDR3 DNA follows: TGTGCCAGTAGTCGATACAGTGTCAATGAGCAGTTCTTC.

The chain joins TRBV3-1 (or the pseudogene TRBV3-2) to TRBJ1-4; unclear D gene. V shed 8 bases and J shed 0 bases, with 10 bases lying between them. Germline loops: CDR1 LGHDT, CDR2 YNNKEL (reference sequence). The CDR3 has 14 amino acids. In DNA form, the CDR3 reads TGTGCCAGCGCGGAGGCTGCAACTAATGAAAAACTGTTTTTT. The encoded protein is CASAEAATNEKLFF.

The rearrangement joins TRBV5-6 to TRBJ1-4; D uncertain. Trimming removed 4 bases at V and 4 bases at J, with 11 bases between. Germline V gives CDR1 SGHDT, CDR2 YYEEEE. This CDR3 comprises 14 residues. The CDR3 coding sequence is TGTGCCAGCAGCCTACAGAGTTATAATGAAAAACTGTTTTTT. This sequence encodes CASSLQSYNEKLFF. Full variable domain (outside the CDR3, taken from reference TRBV5-6 and TRBJ1-4): DAGVTQSPTHLIKTRGQQVTLRCSPKSGHDTVSWYQQALGQGPQFIFQYYEEEERQRGNFPDRFSGHQFPNYSSELNVNALLLGDSALYLCASSLQSYNEKLFFGSGTQLSVL.

This rearrangement joins TRBV10-3 to TRBJ1-1; 7 nucleotides agree with TRBD1. The V gene's germline CDR1 is ENHRY and CDR2 SYGVKD. The CDR3 runs to 14 residues. V lost 4 bases and J lost 1; bases outside the gene matches: 3. CDR3 in amino acids: CAISGRGANTEAFF. The CDR3 nucleotides are TGTGCCATCAGTGGCAGGGGGGCGAACACTGAAGCTTTCTTT.

The chain has TRBV3-1 (or the pseudogene TRBV3-2) and TRBJ2-5; 12 nucleotides agree with TRBD2. The V segment lost 6 bases and the J segment 10 bases; nucleotides outside the gene matches: 12. CDR1 LGHDT and CDR2 YNNKEL come from the germline V gene (reference sequence). This CDR3 has 15 residues. CDR3 coding DNA: TGTGCCAGCAGTCTCGGACTAGCGGGGAAAATTATCCAGTACTTC. Its protein is CASSLGLAGKIIQYF.

CDR3 region: CASSPAGTREGNTIYF. CDR3 bases: TGTGCCAGCAGTCCCGCCGGGACAAGGGAGGGAAACACCATATATTTT. The V call is TRBV28, the J call TRBJ1-3, with D perhaps TRBD1 (6 bases). The CDR3 is 16 residues long. The V and J ends lost 5 bases and 4 bases respectively, with 18 bases between them. The germline V gene encodes CDR1 MDHEN and CDR2 SYDVKM.

The chain uses TRBV16 and TRBJ2-7; weak D call: TRBD2 (5 bases). V lost 4 bases and J 2 bases, leaving 9 bases between the germline ends. This CDR3 region has 13 residues. Germline loops: CDR1 KGHSY, CDR2 FQNENV. The DNA of the CDR3 is TGTGCCAGCAGCCCCAGCGGAACCTACGAGCAGTACTTC. This encodes CASSPSGTYEQYF.

The chain combines TRBV30 with TRBJ1-6; tentative D call: TRBD1 (5 bases). The V end lost 0 bases, the J end lost 0 bases, and 12 bases lay between the germline ends. The V gene's germline CDR1 is GTSNPN and CDR2 SVGIG (reference sequence). The CDR3 has 17 amino acids. The CDR3 DNA follows: TGTGCCTGGAGTGTAAACGGGGGTAGCTCCTATAATTCACCCCTCCACTTT. It codes for CAWSVNGGSSYNSPLHF.

The chain carries TRBV9 and TRBJ2-3, with 9 bases identical to TRBD2. Germline lookup yields CDR1 SGDLS and CDR2 YYNGEE. This CDR3 contains 16 residues. The V segment lost 4 bases and the J segment 0 bases; nucleotides outside the gene matches: 6. The CDR3 protein is CASSPRLAVSTDTQYF. CDR3 coding DNA: TGTGCCAGCAGCCCGAGACTAGCGGTTAGCACAGATACGCAGTATTTT. The full variable domain, in which reference TRBV9 and TRBJ2-3 provide the parts outside the CDR3, is DSGVTQTPKHLITATGQRVTLRCSPRSGDLSVYWYQQSLDQGLQFLIQYYNGEERAKGNILERFSAQQFPDLHSELNLSSLELGDSALYFCASSPRLAVSTDTQYFGPGTRLTVL.

This chain uses TRBV20-1 with TRBJ2-2; the match to TRBD2 covers 10 bases. V was clipped by 3 bases and J by 2 bases; unmatched bases: 3. Germline V gives CDR1 DFQATT, CDR2 SNEGSKA (reference sequence). CDR3 size: 15 residues. The CDR3: CSASPSGSNTGELFF. The DNA of the CDR3 is TGCAGTGCTAGTCCTAGCGGGAGTAACACCGGGGAGCTGTTTTTT.

J is TRBJ1-4 and V is TRBV3-1 (or the pseudogene TRBV3-2); TRBD1 agrees at 9 bases. This CDR3 spans 14 amino acids. The V and J ends lost 4 bases and 8 bases, in that order; junction bases with no gene match: 5. From germline, CDR1 is LGHDT and CDR2 YNNKEL (reference sequence). CDR3 region: CASSRGTGFEKLFF. The CDR3 DNA is TGTGCCAGCAGCCGAGGGACAGGGTTCGAAAAACTGTTTTTT.

The J gene is TRBJ2-3, the V gene TRBV9; no clear D gene. V lost 3 bases and J 4 bases, leaving 12 bases between the germline ends. CDR1 is SGDLS and CDR2 is YYNGEE in the germline V gene. The CDR3 has 14 residues. Here the CDR3 reads CASSAQRLADTQYF. CDR3 DNA: TGTGCCAGCAGCGCCCAGAGGTTGGCAGATACGCAGTATTTT. Based on the CDR3 plus reference TRBV9 and TRBJ2-3, the full variable domain is DSGVTQTPKHLITATGQRVTLRCSPRSGDLSVYWYQQSLDQGLQFLIQYYNGEERAKGNILERFSAQQFPDLHSELNLSSLELGDSALYFCASSAQRLADTQYFGPGTRLTVL.

The chain couples TRBV11-2 to TRBJ2-1; 9 bases fit TRBD2. Germline loops: CDR1 SGHAT, CDR2 FQNNGV. There are 15 residues in the CDR3. The V and J ends lost 4 bases and 7 bases, in that order; junction bases with no gene match: 8. CDR3 in amino acids: CASSSFKGLANEQFF. CDR3 nucleotides: TGTGCCAGCAGCTCGTTTAAGGGACTAGCTAATGAGCAGTTCTTC.

CDR3 sequence (DNA): TGTGCCAGCAGCTTAGTAACCGGGGACTCCGGGGAGCTGTTTTTT. It specifies CASSLVTGDSGELFF. The V call is TRBV7-9, the J call TRBJ2-2, with a tentative D call TRBD2 (6 bases). V was shortened by 1 base and J by 6 bases, with 12 bases between the two germline ends. Germline CDR1 SEHNR, CDR2 FQNEAQ (reference sequence). The CDR3 is 15 amino acids. Based on the CDR3 plus reference TRBV7-9 and TRBJ2-2, the full variable domain is DTGVSQNPRHKITKRGQNVTFRCDPISEHNRLYWYRQTLGQGPEFLTYFQNEAQLEKSRLLSDRFSAERPKGSFSTLEIQRTEQGDSAMYLCASSLVTGDSGELFFGEGSRLTVL.

CDR3 sequence reads: CATSDPRQGPNQPQHF. As DNA, the CDR3 is TGTGCCACCAGTGACCCCAGACAGGGACCAAATCAGCCCCAGCATTTT. The chain combines TRBV24-1 with TRBJ1-5; 7 nucleotides align to TRBD1. CDR1 and CDR2 from the germline V gene are KGHDR and SFDVKD. The CDR3 consists of 16 residues. V was pared by 4 bases and J by 4 bases, with 9 bases of the junction left unmatched.

The CDR3 sequence is CASRLTGGSPLHF. In DNA, the CDR3 is TGTGCCAGCAGATTAACAGGGGGATCACCCCTCCACTTT. V usage is TRBV28 and J usage is TRBJ1-6; 8 nucleotides align to TRBD1. Germline V gene data show CDR1 as MDHEN and CDR2 as SYDVKM. The junction had 5 bases not matched to a gene; V was cut back by 6 bases and J by 10 bases. The CDR3 is made up of 13 amino acids.

This clone was recorded a few times. This chain uses TRBV9 with TRBJ2-2, with 8 bases identical to TRBD1. V trimming: 0 bases; J trimming: 8 bases; junction bases outside the gene matches: 9. Germline CDR1 and CDR2: SGDLS and YYNGEE. This CDR3 is 16 amino acids long. CDR3 residues: CASSVGGDRSRGELFF. The CDR3 DNA reads TGTGCCAGCAGCGTAGGCGGGGACAGGAGTCGGGGGGAGCTGTTTTTT. Full variable domain (outside the CDR3, taken from reference TRBV9 and TRBJ2-2): DSGVTQTPKHLITATGQRVTLRCSPRSGDLSVYWYQQSLDQGLQFLIQYYNGEERAKGNILERFSAQQFPDLHSELNLSSLELGDSALYFCASSVGGDRSRGELFFGEGSRLTVL.

V and J are TRBV19 and TRBJ2-2; 10 nucleotides match TRBD2. Germline lookup yields CDR1 LNHDA and CDR2 SQIVND (reference sequence). The V and J ends lost 8 bases and 7 bases, in that order; junction bases with no gene match: 7. The length of the CDR3 is 14 residues. The CDR3 coding sequence is TGTGCCAGTCAGAGCGGGAGGGCCGACGGGGAGCTGTTTTTT. This gives the protein CASQSGRADGELFF. Full variable domain (remainder filled in from reference TRBV19 and TRBJ2-2): DGGITQSPKYLFRKEGQNVTLSCEQNLNHDAMYWYRQDPGQGLRLIYYSQIVNDFQKGDIAEGYSVSREKKESFPLTVTSAQKNPTAFYLCASQSGRADGELFFGEGSRLTVL.

The chain employs TRBV28 and TRBJ2-7; perhaps TRBD1 as D (5 bases). The V gene lost 6 bases and the J gene lost 6 bases, with 18 bases spanning the gap. CDR1 MDHEN and CDR2 SYDVKM come from the germline V gene. The CDR3 has 14 residues. CDR3 region: CASRPPDRAGEQYF. DNA for the CDR3: TGTGCCAGCAGACCCCCCGACAGAGCTGGCGAGCAGTACTTC. Full variable domain (rest looked up from reference TRBV28 and TRBJ2-7): DVKVTQSSRYLVKRTGEKVFLECVQDMDHENMFWYRQDPGLGLRLIYFSYDVKMKEKGDIPEGYSVSREKKERFSLILESASTNQTSMYLCASRPPDRAGEQYFGPGTRLTVT.

The chain employs TRBV7-2 and TRBJ1-5, with 8 bases that match TRBD1. Germline V lookup: CDR1 SGHTA, CDR2 FQGNSA. The V segment lost 1 base and the J segment 0 bases; nucleotides outside the gene matches: 2. The CDR3 sequence is 16 residues long. The chain's CDR3 is CASSLDRGISNQPQHF. DNA for the CDR3: TGTGCCAGCAGCTTAGACAGGGGGATTAGCAATCAGCCCCAGCATTTT.